These 2 T cell receptor beta chains were all obtained from the same sample, sequenced in a study of blood T cell repertoires in COVID-19 (dated by TCRdb to the early 2020s). Library generation was performed with the immunoSEQ multiplex PCR assay. In its TCRdb copy, this immuneACCESS table keeps in-frame sequences only and misses some clones. Where compared with another copy, unresolved V genes explain less than half of these, and the others have no known cause. The sample table holds about 200,000 clones, of which 82% were seen once. The ten top clones hold 12% of the sample. The sequenced material came from PBMCs or T cells enriched from blood (not recorded which). All receptors come from a man aged 35 to 55 who had recovered from COVID-19.

V is TRBV3-1 (or the pseudogene TRBV3-2) and J is TRBJ1-2; D might be TRBD1 (5 bases). Trimming shortened V by 4 bases and J by 0 bases, and 9 bases separated the two germline ends. From germline, CDR1 is LGHDT and CDR2 YNNKEL (reference sequence). This CDR3 has 14 amino acids. The CDR3 loop reads CASSREGANYGYTF. Here the CDR3 DNA reads TGTGCCAGCAGCCGGGAAGGGGCTAACTATGGCTACACCTTC.

The chain carries TRBV7-3 and TRBJ1-1, with TRBD1 identical over 10 bases. The CDR3 extends over 13 amino acids. Germline loops: CDR1 SGHTA, CDR2 FQGTGA. Trimming took 2 bases from V and 9 from J; bases not matched to a gene: 3. CDR3 nucleotide sequence: TGTGCCAGCAGCTTAGGGACAGGGGAAAAAGCTTTCTTT. Translating gives CASSLGTGEKAFF.